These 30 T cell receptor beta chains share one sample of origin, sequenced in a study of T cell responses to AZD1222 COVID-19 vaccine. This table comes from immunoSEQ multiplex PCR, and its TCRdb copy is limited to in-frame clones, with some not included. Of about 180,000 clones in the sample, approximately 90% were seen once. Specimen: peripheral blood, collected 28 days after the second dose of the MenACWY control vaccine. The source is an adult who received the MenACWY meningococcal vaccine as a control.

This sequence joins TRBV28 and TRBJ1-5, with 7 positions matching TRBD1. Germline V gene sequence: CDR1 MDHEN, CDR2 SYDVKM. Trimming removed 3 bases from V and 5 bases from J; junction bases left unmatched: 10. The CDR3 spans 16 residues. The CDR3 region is CASSFTAGGRDQPQHF. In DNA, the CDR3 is TGTGCCAGCAGTTTTACCGCAGGGGGTAGGGATCAGCCCCAGCATTTT. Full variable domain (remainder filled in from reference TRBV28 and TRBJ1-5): DVKVTQSSRYLVKRTGEKVFLECVQDMDHENMFWYRQDPGLGLRLIYFSYDVKMKEKGDIPEGYSVSREKKERFSLILESASTNQTSMYLCASSFTAGGRDQPQHFGDGTRLSIL.

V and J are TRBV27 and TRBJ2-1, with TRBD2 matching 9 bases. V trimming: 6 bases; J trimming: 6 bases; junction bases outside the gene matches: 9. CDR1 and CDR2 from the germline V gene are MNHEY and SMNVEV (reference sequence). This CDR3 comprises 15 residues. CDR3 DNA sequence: TGTGCCAGCAGCGTACTAGCGGGCGCCCCCAATGAGCAGTTCTTC. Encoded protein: CASSVLAGAPNEQFF.

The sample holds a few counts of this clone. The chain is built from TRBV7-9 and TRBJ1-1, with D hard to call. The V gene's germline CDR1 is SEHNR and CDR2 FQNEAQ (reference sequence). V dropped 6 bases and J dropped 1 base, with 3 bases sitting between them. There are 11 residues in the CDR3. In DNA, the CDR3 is TGTGCCAGCAGACAGAACACTGAAGCTTTCTTT. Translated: CASRQNTEAFF.

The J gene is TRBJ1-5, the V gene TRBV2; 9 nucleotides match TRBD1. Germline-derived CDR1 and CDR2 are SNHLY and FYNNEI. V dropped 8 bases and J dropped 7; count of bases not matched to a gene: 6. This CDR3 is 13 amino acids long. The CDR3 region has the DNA TGTGCCAGCGGGGACAGGGAGAAACAGCCCCAGCATTTT. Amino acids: CASGDREKQPQHF.

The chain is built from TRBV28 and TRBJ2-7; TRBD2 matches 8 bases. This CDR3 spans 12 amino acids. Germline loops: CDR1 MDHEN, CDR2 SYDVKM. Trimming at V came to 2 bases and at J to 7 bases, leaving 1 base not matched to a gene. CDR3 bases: TGTGCCAGCAGTTTACGGGGGGGAGAGCAGTACTTC. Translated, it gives CASSLRGGEQYF. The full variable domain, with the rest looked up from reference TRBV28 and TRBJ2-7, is DVKVTQSSRYLVKRTGEKVFLECVQDMDHENMFWYRQDPGLGLRLIYFSYDVKMKEKGDIPEGYSVSREKKERFSLILESASTNQTSMYLCASSLRGGEQYFGPGTRLTVT.

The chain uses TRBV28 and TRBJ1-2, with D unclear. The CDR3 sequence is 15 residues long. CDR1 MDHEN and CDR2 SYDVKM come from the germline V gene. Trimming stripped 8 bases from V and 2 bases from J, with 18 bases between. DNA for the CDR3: TGTGCCAGCCTTGAAGGGCTCGGCGGGAACTATGGCTACACCTTC. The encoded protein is CASLEGLGGNYGYTF.

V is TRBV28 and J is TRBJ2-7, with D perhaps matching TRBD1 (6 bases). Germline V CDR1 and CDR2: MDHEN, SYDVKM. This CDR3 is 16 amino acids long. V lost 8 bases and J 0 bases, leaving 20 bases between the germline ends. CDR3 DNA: TGTGCCAGCTCCTGGGCAGGGGTGATCACCTCCTACGAGCAGTACTTC. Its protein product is CASSWAGVITSYEQYF.

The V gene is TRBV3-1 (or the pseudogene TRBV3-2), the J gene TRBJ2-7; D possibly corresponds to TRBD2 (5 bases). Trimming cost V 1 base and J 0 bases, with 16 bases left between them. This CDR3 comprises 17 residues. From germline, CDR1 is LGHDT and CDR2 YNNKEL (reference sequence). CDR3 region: CASSQGQMPGSSYEQYF. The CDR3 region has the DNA TGTGCCAGCAGCCAAGGTCAGATGCCGGGGAGCTCCTACGAGCAGTACTTC.

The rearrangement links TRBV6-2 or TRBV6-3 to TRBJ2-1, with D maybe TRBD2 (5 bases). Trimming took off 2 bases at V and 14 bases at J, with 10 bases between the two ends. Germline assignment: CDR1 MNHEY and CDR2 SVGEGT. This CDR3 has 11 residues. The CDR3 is CASSYLRDKFF. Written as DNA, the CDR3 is TGTGCCAGCAGTTACCTTCGGGATAAGTTCTTC.

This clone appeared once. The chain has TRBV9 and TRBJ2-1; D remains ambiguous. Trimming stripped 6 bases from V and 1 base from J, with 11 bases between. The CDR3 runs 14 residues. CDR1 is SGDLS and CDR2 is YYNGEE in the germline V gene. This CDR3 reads CASTHDGSYNEQFF. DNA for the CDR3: TGTGCCAGCACCCACGACGGTTCCTACAATGAGCAGTTCTTC.

DNA for the CDR3: TGTGCCAGCAGAATAGGACAGAACTATGGCTACACCTTC. It encodes CASRIGQNYGYTF. V usage is TRBV7-8 and J usage is TRBJ1-2; D is possibly TRBD1 (6 bases). V was cut by 6 bases and J by 2 bases, with 10 bases left in between. CDR3 length: 13 amino acids. Germline assignment: CDR1 SGHVS and CDR2 FQNEAQ. Full variable domain (remainder filled in from reference TRBV7-8 and TRBJ1-2): GAGVSQSPRYKVAKRGQDVALRCDPISGHVSLFWYQQALGQGPEFLTYFQNEAQLDKSGLPSDRFFAERPEGSVSTLKIQRTQQEDSAVYLCASRIGQNYGYTFGSGTRLTVV.

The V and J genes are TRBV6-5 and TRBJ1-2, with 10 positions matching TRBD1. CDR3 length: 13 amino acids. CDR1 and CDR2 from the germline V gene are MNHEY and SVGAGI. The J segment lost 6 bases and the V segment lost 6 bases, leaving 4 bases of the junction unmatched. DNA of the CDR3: TGTGCCAGCAGCGGGACAGGGGAAGATGGCTACACCTTC. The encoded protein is CASSGTGEDGYTF.

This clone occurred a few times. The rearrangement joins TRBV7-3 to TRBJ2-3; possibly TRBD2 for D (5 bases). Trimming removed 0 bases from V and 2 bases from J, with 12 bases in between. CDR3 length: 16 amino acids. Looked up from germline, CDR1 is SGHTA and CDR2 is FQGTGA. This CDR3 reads CASSLTGGLYTDTQYF. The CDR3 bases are TGTGCCAGCAGCTTAACAGGAGGACTGTACACAGATACGCAGTATTTT.

CDR3 nucleotide sequence: TGTGCCAGCAGTGAAGGAGGGGACCCTTTGGCTCCTAACTATGGCTACACCTTC. Translation gives CASSEGGDPLAPNYGYTF. The chain recombines TRBV6-1 with TRBJ1-2, with D possibly being TRBD1 (5 bases). The V end was cut by 1 base, the J end by 0 bases, with 18 bases between. Germline V lookup: CDR1 MNHNS, CDR2 SASEGT. The CDR3 totals 18 residues.

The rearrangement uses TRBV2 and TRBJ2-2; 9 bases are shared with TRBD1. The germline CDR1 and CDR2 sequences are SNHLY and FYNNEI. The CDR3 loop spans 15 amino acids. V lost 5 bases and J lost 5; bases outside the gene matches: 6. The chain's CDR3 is CASSTGTGRTGELFF. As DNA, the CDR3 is TGTGCCAGCAGTACAGGGACAGGGAGGACCGGGGAGCTGTTTTTT.

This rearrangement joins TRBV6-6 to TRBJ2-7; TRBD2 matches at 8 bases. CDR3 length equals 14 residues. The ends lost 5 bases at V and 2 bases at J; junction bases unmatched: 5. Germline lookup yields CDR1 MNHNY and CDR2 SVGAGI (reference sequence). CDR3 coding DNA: TGTGCCAGCAGTCTGCCCGGGAGGGCCTACGAGCAGTACTTC. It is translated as CASSLPGRAYEQYF.

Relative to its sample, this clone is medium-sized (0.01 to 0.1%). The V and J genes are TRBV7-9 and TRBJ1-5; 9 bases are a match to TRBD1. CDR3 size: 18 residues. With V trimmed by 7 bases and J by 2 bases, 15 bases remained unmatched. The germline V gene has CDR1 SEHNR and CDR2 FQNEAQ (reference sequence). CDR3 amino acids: CASIRRGQGQGGNQPQHF. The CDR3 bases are TGTGCCAGCATCCGGAGGGGACAGGGCCAGGGGGGCAATCAGCCCCAGCATTTT.

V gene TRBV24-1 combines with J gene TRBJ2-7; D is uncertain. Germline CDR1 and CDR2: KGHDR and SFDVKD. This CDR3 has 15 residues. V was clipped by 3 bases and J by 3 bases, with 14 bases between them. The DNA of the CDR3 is TGTGCCACCAGTGATGCAGGTACTCTGGGCTACGAGCAGTACTTC. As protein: CATSDAGTLGYEQYF.

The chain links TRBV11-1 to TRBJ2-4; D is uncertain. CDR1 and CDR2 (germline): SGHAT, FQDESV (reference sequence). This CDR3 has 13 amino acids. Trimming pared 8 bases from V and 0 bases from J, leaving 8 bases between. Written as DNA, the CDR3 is TGTGCCAGCCAAACACTAGCCAAAAACATTCAGTACTTC. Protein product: CASQTLAKNIQYF.

The CDR3 DNA is TGTGCCAGCAGTCCCCGGGACAGGGTACCTAATGAAAAACTGTTTTTT. This sequence encodes CASSPRDRVPNEKLFF. This chain links TRBV28 with TRBJ1-4; 9 bases match TRBD1. The CDR3 length is 16 residues. CDR1 is MDHEN, CDR2 SYDVKM, per germline. V was pared by 5 bases and J by 3 bases, with 7 bases of the junction left unmatched.

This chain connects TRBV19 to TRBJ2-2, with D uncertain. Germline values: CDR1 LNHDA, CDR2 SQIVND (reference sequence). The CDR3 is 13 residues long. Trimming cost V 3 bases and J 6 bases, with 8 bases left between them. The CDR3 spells CASSIVQAGELFF. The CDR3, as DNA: TGTGCCAGTAGTATTGTTCAGGCCGGGGAGCTGTTTTTT.

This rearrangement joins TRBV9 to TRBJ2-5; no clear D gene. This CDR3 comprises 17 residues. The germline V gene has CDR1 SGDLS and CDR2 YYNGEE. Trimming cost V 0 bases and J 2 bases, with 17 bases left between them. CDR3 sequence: CASSVGPGLTSQETQYF. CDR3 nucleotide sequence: TGTGCCAGCAGCGTAGGCCCAGGCCTCACCTCACAAGAGACCCAGTACTTC.

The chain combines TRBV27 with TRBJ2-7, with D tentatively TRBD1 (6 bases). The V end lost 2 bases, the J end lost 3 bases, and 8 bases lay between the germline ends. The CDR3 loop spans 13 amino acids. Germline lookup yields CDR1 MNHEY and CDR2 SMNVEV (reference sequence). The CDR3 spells CASSLRTDYEQYF. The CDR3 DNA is TGTGCCAGCAGTTTACGGACAGACTACGAGCAGTACTTC.

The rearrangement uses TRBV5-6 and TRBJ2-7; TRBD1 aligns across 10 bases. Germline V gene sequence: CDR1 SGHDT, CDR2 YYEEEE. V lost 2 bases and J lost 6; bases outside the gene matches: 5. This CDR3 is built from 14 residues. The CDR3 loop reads CASSFRDRGPEQYF. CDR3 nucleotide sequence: TGTGCCAGCAGCTTCCGGGACAGGGGTCCCGAGCAGTACTTC.

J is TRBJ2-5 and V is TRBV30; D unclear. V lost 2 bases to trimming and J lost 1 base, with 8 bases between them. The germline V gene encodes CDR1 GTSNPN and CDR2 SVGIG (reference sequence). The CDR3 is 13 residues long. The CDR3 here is CAWSIGPQETQYF. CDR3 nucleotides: TGTGCCTGGAGTATTGGGCCCCAAGAGACCCAGTACTTC. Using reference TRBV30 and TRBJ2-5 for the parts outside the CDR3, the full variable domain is SQTIHQWPATLVQPVGSPLSLECTVEGTSNPNLYWYRQAAGRGLQLLFYSVGIGQISSEVPQNLSASRPQDRQFILSSKKLLLSDSGFYLCAWSIGPQETQYFGPGTRLLVL.

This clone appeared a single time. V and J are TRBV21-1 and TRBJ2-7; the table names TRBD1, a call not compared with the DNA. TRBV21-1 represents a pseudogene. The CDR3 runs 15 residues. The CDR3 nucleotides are TGTGCCAGCTGCCGCTGGGACACCCCCTCCTACGAGCAGTACTTC. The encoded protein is CASCRWDTPSYEQYF.

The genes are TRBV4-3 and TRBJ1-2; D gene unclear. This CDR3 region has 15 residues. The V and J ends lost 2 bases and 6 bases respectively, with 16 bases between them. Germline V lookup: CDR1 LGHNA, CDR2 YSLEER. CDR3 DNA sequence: TGCGCCAGCAGCCAAAGGCGTCGGAAAATCGATGGCTACACCTTC. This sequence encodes CASSQRRRKIDGYTF.

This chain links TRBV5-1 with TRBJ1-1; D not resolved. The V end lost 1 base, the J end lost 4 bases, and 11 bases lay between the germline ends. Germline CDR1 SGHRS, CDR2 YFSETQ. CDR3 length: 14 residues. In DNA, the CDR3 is TGCGCCAGCAGCTTGAAGTACGGCGGCACTGAAGCTTTCTTT. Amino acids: CASSLKYGGTEAFF.

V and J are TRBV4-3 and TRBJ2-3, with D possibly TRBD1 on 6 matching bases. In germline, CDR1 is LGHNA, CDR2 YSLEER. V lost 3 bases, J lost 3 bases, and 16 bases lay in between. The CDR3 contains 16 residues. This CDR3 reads CASSHDRTDRTDTQYF. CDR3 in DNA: TGCGCCAGCAGCCATGACCGGACAGACAGAACAGATACGCAGTATTTT.

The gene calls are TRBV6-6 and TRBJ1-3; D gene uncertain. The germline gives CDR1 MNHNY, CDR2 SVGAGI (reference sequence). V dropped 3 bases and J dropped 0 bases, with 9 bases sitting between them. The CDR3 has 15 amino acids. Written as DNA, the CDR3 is TGTGCCAGCAGTTATCAGACGTCCTCTGGAAACACCATATATTTT. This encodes CASSYQTSSGNTIYF.